A single sample is the source of the 9 T cell receptor beta chains below, sequenced in a study of blood T cell repertoires in COVID-19. Clones were read by immunoSEQ multiplex PCR, and TCRdb kept only the in-frame ones, dropping some. The data contain a few hundred thousand clones, 80% to 85% of them singletons. Sequencing was done on a sample of peripheral blood. These receptors were taken from a woman between 18 and 29 years old with acute or convalescent COVID-19.

The CDR3 DNA is TGCAGCGTTGGTGCCGACATTAACACTGAAGCTTTCTTT. Protein: CSVGADINTEAFF. The rearrangement joins TRBV29-1 to TRBJ1-1; D not certain. This CDR3 has 13 residues. The V gene lost 4 bases and the J gene lost 2 bases, with 11 bases spanning the gap. CDR1 and CDR2 (germline): SQVTM, ANQGSEA. Drawing the rest from reference TRBV29-1 and TRBJ1-1, the complete variable domain is SAVISQKPSRDICQRGTSLTIQCQVDSQVTMMFWYRQQPGQSLTLIATANQGSEATYESGFVIDKFPISRPNLTFSTLTVSNMSPEDSSIYLCSVGADINTEAFFGQGTRLTVV.

The V gene is TRBV7-9, the J gene TRBJ1-1, with 7 bases lining up with TRBD1. CDR3 size: 14 residues. Germline values: CDR1 SEHNR, CDR2 FQNEAQ (reference sequence). V was pared by 5 bases and J by 1 base, with 4 bases of the junction left unmatched. CDR3 sequence: CASSQRDRNTEAFF. The CDR3 coding sequence is TGTGCCAGCAGCCAGAGGGACAGGAACACTGAAGCTTTCTTT.

The chain employs TRBV19 and TRBJ1-2, with 7 bases matching TRBD1. V gave up 7 bases and J gave up 8 bases; unmatched junction bases: 13. There are 14 residues in the CDR3. Germline V gene lookup returns CDR1 LNHDA and CDR2 SQIVND (reference sequence). The CDR3 sequence is CASTWDSFPGGYTF. The CDR3, as DNA: TGTGCCAGTACCTGGGACAGTTTCCCCGGCGGCTACACCTTC.

The table lists this clone with a count of one. The CDR3 here is CASSFSSGASYEQYF. The CDR3 DNA sequence: TGTGCCAGCAGTTTTTCAAGCGGGGCCTCCTACGAGCAGTACTTC. This rearrangement joins TRBV27 to TRBJ2-7, with TRBD2 identical over 7 bases. Germline V gives CDR1 MNHEY, CDR2 SMNVEV (reference sequence). There are 15 residues in the CDR3. V shed 3 bases and J 0 bases; nucleotides not matched to a gene: 5.

J is TRBJ2-3 and V is TRBV12-5; possible D gene TRBD2, 5 bases. The germline V gene has CDR1 LGHNT and CDR2 FRNRAP. Trimming took off 3 bases at V and 0 bases at J, with 10 bases between the two ends. This CDR3 region has 15 residues. The CDR3 nucleotides read TGTGCTAGTGGTTTTTTGGGCGGGAGCACAGATACGCAGTATTTT. Amino acids: CASGFLGGSTDTQYF.

This chain connects TRBV6-6 to TRBJ1-1; D not resolved. There are 14 residues in the CDR3. V was clipped by 6 bases and J by 6 bases, with 17 bases between them. Germline lookup yields CDR1 MNHNY and CDR2 SVGAGI (reference sequence). The CDR3, as DNA: TGTGCCAGCAGGCCTCGGGAGGTTTCCCCTGAAGCTTTCTTT. Translation: CASRPREVSPEAFF.

The chain joins TRBV7-2 to TRBJ2-5, with 9 bases lining up with TRBD1. Losses at the gene ends were 5 bases for V and 3 bases for J; bases not matched to a gene: 1. The CDR3 runs 13 residues. Per germline, CDR1 SGHTA and CDR2 FQGNSA. DNA for the CDR3: TGTGCCAGCAGCCGGGACAGGGAAGAGACCCAGTACTTC. Translated: CASSRDREETQYF. The full variable domain, its missing parts supplied by reference TRBV7-2 and TRBJ2-5, is GAGVSQSPSNKVTEKGKDVELRCDPISGHTALYWYRQSLGQGLEFLIYFQGNSAPDKSGLPSDRFSAERTGGSVSTLTIQRTQQEDSAVYLCASSRDREETQYFGPGTRLLVL.

The chain combines TRBV6-5 with TRBJ1-5; D might be TRBD1 (6 bases). The CDR3 contains 15 residues. The V end lost 4 bases, the J end lost 3 bases, and 13 bases lay between the germline ends. Germline CDR1 is MNHEY and CDR2 is SVGAGI. The CDR3 sequence: CASSLRSGDNQPQHF. CDR3 DNA: TGTGCCAGCAGTTTGAGGTCAGGGGACAATCAGCCCCAGCATTTT.

The chain combines TRBV24-1 with TRBJ2-6; D possibly corresponds to TRBD1 (6 bases). CDR3 size: 17 residues. The germline V and J ends were trimmed by 4 bases and 0 bases, with 12 bases remaining between them. The germline CDR1 and CDR2 sequences are KGHDR and SFDVKD. The CDR3 reads CATSDRTAFSGANVLTF. The CDR3 DNA is TGTGCCACCAGTGACCGGACAGCCTTCTCTGGGGCCAACGTCCTGACTTTC.